This TCR beta chain was sequenced during a study of blood T cell repertoires in COVID-19. The Seattle patients joined while their infection was active and were tracked longitudinally afterward. With V trimmed by 3 bases and J by 3 bases, 9 bases remained unmatched. Germline V lookup: CDR1 SGHTA, CDR2 FQGNSA. This CDR3 comprises 16 residues. Profiling relied on immunoSEQ multiplex PCR, and the TCRdb table lists in-frame clones only, not all of them. The sample holds approximately 180,000 clones, around nine tenths seen once. Sample: peripheral blood. The sequence was obtained from a woman in her 70s with COVID-19, enrolled during active disease. The chain carries TRBV7-2 and TRBJ2-7; 9 bases match TRBD2. CDR3 in amino acids: CASSLGASGNLYEQYF. The CDR3 DNA sequence: TGTGCCAGCAGCTTGGGAGCTAGCGGGAATCTCTACGAGCAGTACTTC. Full variable domain (missing parts from reference TRBV7-2 and TRBJ2-7): GAGVSQSPSNKVTEKGKDVELRCDPISGHTALYWYRQSLGQGLEFLIYFQGNSAPDKSGLPSDRFSAERTGGSVSTLTIQRTQQEDSAVYLCASSLGASGNLYEQYFGPGTRLTVT.